Listed below are T cell receptor beta chains from one sample, sequenced in a study of beta chain features in type 1 diabetes. Produced via immunoSEQ multiplex PCR; TCRdb's table is partial and in-frame only. The top ten clones hold around 0.018% of a sample with roughly 230,000 clones, approximately 10% of them seen once. Sequencing input: naive CD4+ T cells from blood. The source is a man aged 30-40 years with type 1 diabetes. Both conserved end residues are part of each CDR3. The order of the fields is J gene, D gene, V gene, clone size, CDR3 protein, CDR3 DNA. A D gene is named only where the DNA matches it firmly. The listing skips clone size in some rows; elsewhere it reads once, few, many or a size class.

j_call: TRBJ2-7
d_call: .
v_call: TRBV6-5
clone_size: few
cdr3_aa: CASSGLYEQYF
cdr3_nt: TGTGCCAGCAGTGGCTTGTACGAGCAGTACTTC

j_call: TRBJ1-1
d_call: TRBD1
v_call: TRBV29-1
clone_size: .
cdr3_aa: CSTGTEPLEAFF
cdr3_nt: TGCAGCACCGGGACAGAACCCCTAGAAGCTTTCTTT

j_call: TRBJ2-7
d_call: .
v_call: TRBV5-4
clone_size: .
cdr3_aa: CASTSGTLADEQYF
cdr3_nt: TGTGCCAGCACCTCGGGAACATTGGCGGATGAGCAGTACTTC

j_call: TRBJ1-2
d_call: .
v_call: TRBV28
clone_size: .
cdr3_aa: CASSAGTTGYTF
cdr3_nt: TGTGCCAGCAGCGCAGGGACAACTGGCTACACCTTC

j_call: TRBJ2-3
d_call: TRBD2
v_call: TRBV2
clone_size: few
cdr3_aa: CASGSGGSTDTQYF
cdr3_nt: TGTGCCAGCGGAAGCGGGGGGTCCACAGATACGCAGTATTTT

j_call: TRBJ1-2
d_call: TRBD1
v_call: TRBV2
clone_size: .
cdr3_aa: CASSGQRTGEGYTF
cdr3_nt: TGTGCCAGCAGTGGTCAACGGACAGGGGAGGGCTACACCTTC

j_call: TRBJ1-2
d_call: .
v_call: TRBV2
clone_size: few
cdr3_aa: CASRSVGGSGGYTF
cdr3_nt: TGTGCCAGCAGGTCGGTAGGGGGAAGTGGAGGCTACACCTTC

j_call: TRBJ1-2
d_call: .
v_call: TRBV4-3
clone_size: few
cdr3_aa: CASSQDWTANYGYTF
cdr3_nt: TGCGCCAGCAGCCAAGATTGGACAGCTAACTATGGCTACACCTTC

j_call: TRBJ2-1
d_call: .
v_call: TRBV9
clone_size: .
cdr3_aa: CASSLDSLSSQWFF
cdr3_nt: TGTGCCAGCAGCTTAGACAGTTTGTCGTCACAGTGGTTCTTC

j_call: TRBJ2-1
d_call: TRBD1
v_call: TRBV5-8
clone_size: .
cdr3_aa: CASSYDDRGGEQFF
cdr3_nt: TGTGCCAGCAGCTACGACGACAGGGGGGGTGAGCAGTTCTTC

j_call: TRBJ1-5
d_call: .
v_call: TRBV4-3
clone_size: few
cdr3_aa: CASSQDYGVVEPQHF
cdr3_nt: TGCGCCAGCAGCCAAGATTATGGAGTCGTCGAGCCCCAGCATTTT

j_call: TRBJ2-3
d_call: TRBD2
v_call: TRBV9
clone_size: .
cdr3_aa: CASSVGNSGVSDTQYF
cdr3_nt: TGTGCCAGCAGCGTAGGTAATAGCGGGGTTTCAGATACGCAGTATTTT

j_call: TRBJ2-3
d_call: TRBD1
v_call: TRBV6-6
clone_size: few
cdr3_aa: CASSYSGTAWTDTQYF
cdr3_nt: TGTGCCAGCAGTTACTCCGGGACAGCCTGGACAGATACGCAGTATTTT

j_call: TRBJ1-4
d_call: .
v_call: TRBV4-1
clone_size: .
cdr3_aa: CASSLTVNEKLFF
cdr3_nt: TGCGCCAGCAGCCTGACAGTGAATGAAAAACTGTTTTTT

j_call: TRBJ1-2
d_call: .
v_call: TRBV7-9
clone_size: few
cdr3_aa: CASSPPAGGYTF
cdr3_nt: TGTGCCAGCAGCCCCCCGGCCGGGGGTTACACCTTC

j_call: TRBJ2-3
d_call: TRBD2
v_call: TRBV29-1
clone_size: .
cdr3_aa: CSVISGGSDTQYF
cdr3_nt: TGCAGCGTTATAAGCGGGGGAAGCGATACGCAGTATTTT

j_call: TRBJ1-2
d_call: .
v_call: TRBV4-3
clone_size: .
cdr3_aa: CASSQGQFTNYGYTF
cdr3_nt: TGCGCCAGCAGCCAAGGACAGTTTACTAACTATGGCTACACCTTC

j_call: TRBJ2-3
d_call: TRBD1
v_call: TRBV6-4
clone_size: few
cdr3_aa: CATSDRAPDTQYF
cdr3_nt: TGTGCCACTTCGGACAGGGCGCCAGATACGCAGTATTTT

j_call: TRBJ2-5
d_call: TRBD1
v_call: TRBV27
clone_size: .
cdr3_aa: CASSARDRGTIETQYF
cdr3_nt: TGTGCCAGCAGTGCCCGGGACAGGGGGACTATTGAGACCCAGTACTTC

j_call: TRBJ2-7
d_call: .
v_call: TRBV6-1
clone_size: .
cdr3_aa: CASEHDSSYEQYF
cdr3_nt: TGTGCCAGCGAGCATGACAGTTCCTACGAGCAGTACTTC

j_call: TRBJ2-3
d_call: TRBD2
v_call: TRBV9
clone_size: few
cdr3_aa: CASTLGASGLTDTQYF
cdr3_nt: TGTGCCAGCACCTTAGGGGCTAGCGGACTCACAGATACGCAGTATTTT

j_call: TRBJ2-1
d_call: TRBD1
v_call: TRBV5-1
clone_size: .
cdr3_aa: CASSLGQGVSYNEQFF
cdr3_nt: TGCGCCAGCAGCCTAGGACAGGGGGTTTCCTACAATGAGCAGTTCTTC

j_call: TRBJ2-6
d_call: .
v_call: TRBV15
clone_size: .
cdr3_aa: CATSRDMGANVLTF
cdr3_nt: TGTGCCACCAGCAGAGATATGGGGGCCAACGTCCTGACTTTC

j_call: TRBJ1-2
d_call: TRBD1
v_call: TRBV18
clone_size: few
cdr3_aa: CASSPAGTGRDGYTF
cdr3_nt: TGTGCCAGCTCACCAGCCGGGACAGGGAGGGATGGCTACACCTTC

j_call: TRBJ2-1
d_call: .
v_call: TRBV6-5
clone_size: few
cdr3_aa: CASSQGPVEFF
cdr3_nt: TGTGCCAGCAGTCAGGGGCCTGTTGAGTTCTTC

j_call: TRBJ2-5
d_call: .
v_call: TRBV6-5
clone_size: .
cdr3_aa: CASSYGPYQETQYF
cdr3_nt: TGTGCCAGCAGTTACGGGCCTTACCAAGAGACCCAGTACTTC

j_call: TRBJ1-1
d_call: .
v_call: TRBV20-1
clone_size: .
cdr3_aa: CSANAGTEAFF
cdr3_nt: TGCAGTGCTAACGCCGGGACAGAAGCTTTCTTT

j_call: TRBJ2-5
d_call: .
v_call: TRBV20-1
clone_size: .
cdr3_aa: CSAPVGETQYF
cdr3_nt: TGCAGTGCTCCGGTCGGGGAGACCCAGTACTTC

j_call: TRBJ2-2
d_call: .
v_call: TRBV25-1
clone_size: .
cdr3_aa: CASSEQGSSGELFF
cdr3_nt: TGTGCCAGCAGTGAACAGGGCAGTTCCGGGGAGCTGTTTTTT

j_call: TRBJ1-5
d_call: .
v_call: TRBV27
clone_size: few
cdr3_aa: CASRSIGGGNQPQHF
cdr3_nt: TGTGCCAGCAGATCGATAGGGGGAGGCAATCAGCCCCAGCATTTT

j_call: TRBJ2-2
d_call: .
v_call: TRBV2
clone_size: few
cdr3_aa: CASRPGQNTGELFF
cdr3_nt: TGTGCCAGCAGACCCGGACAGAACACCGGGGAGCTGTTTTTT

j_call: TRBJ2-3
d_call: .
v_call: TRBV5-1
clone_size: few
cdr3_aa: CASHSAGTDTQYF
cdr3_nt: TGCGCCAGCCACTCTGCGGGCACAGATACGCAGTATTTT